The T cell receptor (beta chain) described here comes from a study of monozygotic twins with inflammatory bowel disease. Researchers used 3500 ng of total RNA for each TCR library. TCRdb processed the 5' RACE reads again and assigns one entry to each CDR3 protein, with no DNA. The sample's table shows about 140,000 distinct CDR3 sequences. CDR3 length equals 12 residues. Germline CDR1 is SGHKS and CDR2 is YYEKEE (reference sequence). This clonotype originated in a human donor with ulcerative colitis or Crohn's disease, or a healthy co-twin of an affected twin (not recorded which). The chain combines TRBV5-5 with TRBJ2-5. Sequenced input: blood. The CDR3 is CASHKSQETQYF. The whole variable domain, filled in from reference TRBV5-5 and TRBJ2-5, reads DAGVTQSPTHLIKTRGQQVTLRCSPISGHKSVSWYQQVLGQGPQFIFQYYEKEERGRGNFPDRFSARQFPNYSSELNVNALLLGDSALYLCASHKSQETQYFGPGTRLLVL.